This T cell receptor (beta chain) was found in a study of cytomegalovirus exposure and HLA in healthy donors (dated by TCRdb to 2016 to 2017). A note on the overall study: An earlier analysis of roughly 570 of the donors reported under 300 Gb of sequence data and 117 million unique TCR beta sequences obtained from around 170 million T cells. Approximately 300 gigabases of sequencing data and about 92 million unique TCR sequences made up an early release that covered some 640 HLA-typed donors. The genetic ancestry cluster associated with self-reported Caucasian donors included roughly 84% of the 350 to 500 genotyped donors. The study was designed to test whether signatures of past pathogen exposure could be identified by cataloging public T cell receptors. The study profiled the T cell repertoires of under 850 subjects by immunosequencing and related them to cytomegalovirus serostatus. In addition to the first cohort of several hundred subjects, a separate validation cohort of over 90 different subjects was used. The study combined high-throughput TCR immunosequencing, statistical association of individual TCRs with disease status, and machine learning to predict cytomegalovirus infection status. A later analysis re-examined previously published TCR beta repertoires from about 670 donors and added high-resolution HLA genotyping to investigate patterns of TCR occurrence. Rather than using new phenotypic data, the later analysis identified candidate immune exposures from TCR beta sequences and from how often those sequences occurred across donors. In an earlier analysis of 500 to 650 of the donors, high-throughput TCR beta sequencing was used to judge whether each TCR beta V gene segment behaved as functional or pseudogenic. Alongside the repertoire data, information on donor age, sex, ethnicity and CMV serostatus was compiled. Genome-wide SNP genotypes for about 65% of the 666 donors were used in a later genetic analysis, which treated that subset as a discovery cohort. All discovery cohort repertoires had been generated on a single sequencing platform. HLA typing covered class I and class II loci at four-digit resolution. The number of typed donors differed by locus: about 620-640 for A, B, C, DRB1 and DQB1; approximately 520 for DQA1; some 610 for DPA1; and roughly 470 for DPB1. Four to six DR-DQ haplotypes were handled as single units for association and clustering, since linkage in the cohort was strong. Among about 400 genotyped donors of the cohort, an average of about 220,000 unique TCR beta nucleotide sequences was sequenced per donor, of which about 18% were non-productive. Overall study results and their limits: It was suggested by the authors that the approach could potentially be generalized to other disease states and immunological phenotypes. Over 15 rarely observed V segments, including chromosome 9 orphons, were excluded from the earlier analysis of approximately 500 of the donors because counts were too low. In a later analysis, TCR association rates were found to vary across HLA loci, with the most associated TCRs seen for DRB1 alleles and the fewest for HLA-C alleles. The 87-base-pair reads could not distinguish some IMGT-functional V segments, including TRBV6-2 and TRBV6-3, so those segments were excluded. The classifier was reported to diagnose cytomegalovirus status with high specificity and sensitivity in both the original cohort and the validation cohort. Sequencing depth was assumed to be roughly uniform across donors in the presence/absence analyses, though that assumption may not hold. A later genetic analysis reported fewer N-insertions in productive TCRs among donors in an Asian-associated ancestry cluster than the approximately 700-donor mean. In an earlier analysis of 587 of the donors, most TCR beta V segments were observed in productive rearrangements about 87% or about 30% of the time, broadly matching IMGT annotations. The cohort was sequenced for TCR beta chains only, and without alpha or paired-chain data the features that could be detected were limited. A cluster of highly shared sequence variants was judged likely to represent a technical artifact of the sequencing pipeline. A further reported finding was that TCR beta sequences accurately predicted the HLA-A and HLA-B alleles for most subjects in the first cohort. In a later analysis, HLA-associated TCR beta chains were found to be more clonally expanded and to have lower generation probabilities than equally common non-associated chains. Because HLA typing was missing for some donors at each locus, association tests included only the typed subset. The study gave a list of roughly 150 TCR beta chains associated with cytomegalovirus. Most CMV-associated TCR beta chains appeared to be HLA-restricted in a later analysis, and the HLA associations seemed to be driven largely by CMV exposure. A later analysis reported that several top co-occurrence clusters appeared linked to parvovirus B19, influenza, CMV and Epstein-Barr virus. Specific HLA alleles were associated with 16,951 TCR beta sequences at a false discovery rate of 0.05 in a later analysis. Strong co-occurrence of HLA alleles, especially DR and DQ, made assigning TCR associations to individual alleles difficult. Linkage disequilibrium might explain the correlated functional status among segregating V segments, but an unknown experimental factor could not be ruled out. Across donors, most TCR sequences were observed very rarely, whereas some public TCRs were present in many individuals. Three of the identified cytomegalovirus-associated TCR beta chains were confirmed in vitro to be specific for cytomegalovirus antigens. Immune exposure information for the cohort was limited to CMV serostatus. V-gene and J-gene trimming of TCR beta chains was associated with a missense DCLRE1C variant in a later genetic analysis, and the association was replicated in an independent cohort.

Library preparation employed the immunoSEQ multiplex PCR assay. For the multiplex PCR, a mixture combining 60 forward primers for TCR Vbeta segments and 13 reverse primers for TCR Jbeta segments was used. A multiplex PCR assay on genomic DNA amplified the CDR3 region of rearranged TCR beta genes. The amplified TCR beta libraries were sequenced on the Illumina HiSeq System as 87-base-pair reads. The study's processing was this. A later analysis tallied approximately 87 million unique TCR beta chains across the 700 or so repertoires, and around 10 million of those chains were shared by two or more donors. Raw reads were error-corrected and collapsed into unique sequences by a nearest-neighbor algorithm in which closely related sequences were merged to remove PCR and sequencing errors. Alignment of CDR3 sequences to IMGT reference sequences was used to assign V, D and J gene segments. For a sequence to be retained, a match of at least six nucleotides was required to both a V gene segment and a J gene segment. Rearrangements were classified as productive when the CDR3 lacked stop codons and remained in frame with V and J, and all other rearrangements were classified as non-productive. CDR3 was defined according to IMGT convention as the region running from the second conserved V-encoded cysteine to the conserved J-encoded phenylalanine. The earlier analysis of 587 of the donors excluded sequences that lacked an unambiguous match to a single V gene segment. An earlier analysis of 500 to 600 of the donors classified V segments as functional when productive rearrangements were above 56.7% and as segregating when the standard deviation between donors was above 5%. A statistical classification framework was built to diagnose cytomegalovirus status from the catalog of TCR beta chain sequences. V and J gene assignment, in a later analysis, came from comparing TCR nucleotide sequences with IMGT/GENE-DB human TR gene sequences. A later analysis assigned CDR3 sequences and most-parsimonious VDJ recombination scenarios with the TCRdist pipeline. A later analysis defined each TCR beta chain by its CDR3 amino acid sequence plus V-gene family, and excluded reads lacking a unique V-gene family. As a way to deal with suspected cross-contamination and a sequencing artifact, a later analysis dropped hundreds of nucleotide sequences that were highly shared and had low generation probability. In a later analysis, a clonal expansion index was calculated for each public chain from normalized within-repertoire ranks of inferred template counts. A later analysis computed generation probabilities with a VDJ recombination model fitted to out-of-frame rearrangements, and checked the results against IGoR. In a later analysis, hypergeometric tests were used to score TCR-TCR, TCR-HLA and TCR-CMV co-occurrence, with a repertoire-size bias correction applied to TCR pairs. To estimate false discovery rates, a later analysis permuted the HLA or CMV assignments 20 times. A later analysis grouped co-occurring TCRs with DBSCAN, adding TCRdist sequence similarity when clustering within HLA-allele-positive subsets. Co-occurrence clustering excluded repertoires with fewer than 30,000 or more than 120,000 public chains, plus five with anomalous nucleotide sharing. The clones in this table, taken by TCRdb from immuneACCESS, are in-frame only. Not every clone is retained; where verified, under half of the shortfall comes from an unresolved V gene, and the cause of the rest is unknown. V, J and clone size were drawn from that table, and D and trimming were deduced from the DNA. Across this sample there are some 150,000 clones, with 65% to 85% seen only once. Jointly, the top ten make up less than 2% of the sample.

In total, roughly 670 healthy bone marrow donors made up the cohort. At the time of sampling, every cohort member was nominally healthy, though immune exposures that went unrecorded were likely present. The donor was CMV seronegative and was included in the group of several hundred seronegative cohort members. A peripheral blood sample was provided by each donor, and peripheral blood mononuclear cells were used for TCR beta sequencing. The Qiagen DNeasy Blood Extraction Kit was used to extract genomic DNA from the blood cell samples. The CDR3 covers 14 residues, taking in both the cysteine and the phenylalanine. Of all the DNA, just the CDR3 is kept, 42 bases in frame from base 1. V is pruned by 2 bases and J by 9 bases, leaving 7 bases of the junction without a gene match. The germline V gene gives CDR1 as MNHEY and CDR2 as SVGAGI. About this clone itself: Its antigen has not been determined. No base quality information exists; no much larger clone differs at one position.

This clonotype was sampled from a woman in her late teens or twenties in good health and CMV-seronegative. The chain couples TRBV6-5 to TRBJ2-1, and 7 junction bases match TRBD2. The specimen was PBMCs. The bases are TGTGCCAGCAGTTACAGCGGGGCGGGGACTGAGCAGTTCTTC. The resulting protein is CASSYSGAGTEQFF.